This record concerns one T cell receptor (beta chain) sequence. Its antigen is still unknown. The sample holds other DNA sequences that translate to the same CDR3. From germline, CDR1 is MDHEN and CDR2 SYDVKM. V was shortened by 5 bases and J by 0 bases, with 8 bases between the two germline ends. The CDR3 contains 14 residues. Treatment of the sample: some 19 received Ad26.COV2.S at low or high dose, single or two shots; five or six received placebo; per-sample allocation not given. Following the first vaccine or placebo injection, samples were taken on day 63. This specimen belongs to a study of Ad26.COV2.S vaccination and SARS-CoV-2 variants. Sequenced by immunoSEQ multiplex PCR; TCRdb stores in-frame clones only, minus some. The sample shows about 420,000 clones, over 75% of them seen only once. Findings and caveats of the study: Analyses that measured TCR breadth and depth may have underestimated total T cell responses.

Source: peripheral blood, taken in a trial of Ad26.COV2.S vaccine versus placebo. This TCR derives from a person between 18 and 65 years old who received the Ad26.COV2.S COVID-19 vaccine or a placebo. This chain uses TRBV28 with TRBJ1-3; D remains ambiguous. CDR3 in amino acids: CASSRTASGNTIYF. The CDR3, as DNA: TGTGCCAGCAGTCGGACGGCCTCTGGAAACACCATATATTTT.